This TCR beta chain appears in the sequencing data of a study of shared clonotypes between healthy human individuals. Study in general: The study enrolled a couple of women and a few men aged 18 to 49.

Donors had no recently reported acute infections or vaccinations and were HIV-negative. Both subsets, CD45RA+ naive and CD45RA-negative memory, were split from the CD4+ cells. This clone was observed a handful of times. For sorted subsets, approximately 0.2 ug DNA per replicate equaled about 30,000 T cell genomes. Sequencing was performed with immunoSEQ multiplex PCR; in TCRdb, only in-frame clones are kept and a portion is missing. Among around 1.1 million clones, approximately 77% were seen once, and the ten largest hold 0.89%. The germline V gene has CDR1 LNHNV and CDR2 YYDKDF (reference sequence). The J segment lost 5 bases and the V segment lost 0 bases, leaving 5 bases of the junction unmatched. This CDR3 comprises 15 residues.

This clonotype originated in a man between 18 and 29 years old in good health. Some clones in this sample may be carry-over from other donors' samples. The rearrangement uses TRBV15 and TRBJ2-7; 9 positions agree with TRBD2. What was sequenced was memory CD4+ T cells from PBMCs. Subset meaning: CD45RA-negative fraction. Written as DNA, the CDR3 is TGTGCCACCAGCAGAGATCGGCTAGCGGGAAACGAGCAGTACTTC. This gives the protein CATSRDRLAGNEQYF. Complete variable domain (other parts from reference TRBV15 and TRBJ2-7): DAMVIQNPRYQVTQFGKPVTLSCSQTLNHNVMYWYQQKSSQAPKLLFHYYDKDFNNEADTPDNFQSRRPNTSFCFLDIRSPGLGDTAMYLCATSRDRLAGNEQYFGPGTRLTVT.